The rows below give T cell receptor beta chains drawn from one sample of a study of T cell changes during pregnancy in multiple sclerosis. The repertoire was sequenced with immunoSEQ multiplex PCR; TCRdb's copy has only in-frame clones and lacks some. The top ten hold 0.25% to 0.3% of the sample, which has about 69,000 clones, 91% seen once. Material: CD4+ T cells from peripheral blood mononuclear cells, obtained in the third trimester of pregnancy. These receptors were taken from a female donor in good health, enrolled as a control in a pregnancy study. Both conserved end residues are part of each CDR3. The order of the fields is J gene, V gene, clone size, D gene, CDR3 DNA, CDR3 protein. A D gene is named only where the DNA matches it firmly. Clone size, where shown, is once, few, many, or a class for clones that have expanded.

TRBJ1-3	TRBV4-3	NA	NA	TGCGCCAGCAGCCAAGACGGTGGAAACACCATATATTTT	CASSQDGGNTIYF
TRBJ1-2	TRBV19	NA	TRBD1	TGTGCCAGTAGTAGTGGGACAGGGGGCGCGTTATCCAACTATGGCTACACCTTC	CASSSGTGGALSNYGYTF
TRBJ1-2	TRBV29-1	NA	NA	TGCAGCGTTAGCTCGTTACGGGACAAGAACTATGGCTACACCTTC	CSVSSLRDKNYGYTF
TRBJ2-1	TRBV11-3	NA	NA	TGTGCCAGCAGCCCCTGGGGGGAGACAGGGAATGAGCAGTTCTTC	CASSPWGETGNEQFF
TRBJ2-3	TRBV5-1	NA	TRBD2	TGCGCCAGCAGTTACGGGGGGTCGCCAGATACGCAGTATTTT	CASSYGGSPDTQYF
TRBJ1-3	TRBV7-2	NA	TRBD1	TGTGCCAGCAGCTCGGCGACTGGACAGGGGGTTGAAAACACCATATATTTT	CASSSATGQGVENTIYF
TRBJ2-7	TRBV14	NA	NA	TGTGCCAGCAAGCCGGGGGGCCGGGGGATCTACGAGCAGTACTTC	CASKPGGRGIYEQYF
TRBJ2-2	TRBV15	NA	TRBD1	TGTGCCACCAGCGGGGGGACAGGGGACACCGGGGAGCTGTTTTTT	CATSGGTGDTGELFF
TRBJ1-6	TRBV9	NA	NA	TGTGCCAGCAGCGTAGCTCCGGGACTGGGTCGACCCCTCCACTTT	CASSVAPGLGRPLHF
TRBJ1-2	TRBV30	NA	NA	TGTGCCCGGGGGAGGGGAGTGCCCATGGGCTACACCTTC	CARGRGVPMGYTF
TRBJ1-1	TRBV6-1	NA	NA	TGTGCCAGCAGTGCAGTTACGGGAGTGGACCGACTGTCGAACACTGAAGCTTTCTTT	CASSAVTGVDRLSNTEAFF
TRBJ1-3	TRBV9	NA	NA	TGTGCCAGCAGCGTAGATTCAGGGGAGGGAAACACCATATATTTT	CASSVDSGEGNTIYF
TRBJ1-2	TRBV15	once	TRBD1	TGTGCCACCAGCAGAGATCGGGGACAGGGCTATGGCTACACCTTC	CATSRDRGQGYGYTF
TRBJ2-7	TRBV6-5	once	TRBD1	TGTGCCAGCAGTTACGCGACAGGGGGGGCCTACGAGCAGTACTTC	CASSYATGGAYEQYF
TRBJ2-1	TRBV6-6	once	TRBD2	TGTGCCAGCAGGCCCCGGACTAGCGGGGTTCAGTTCTTC	CASRPRTSGVQFF
TRBJ1-5	TRBV4-3	NA	NA	TGCGCCAGCAGCCAAGATTGGGTGACAGCCATATTTCAGCCCCAGCATTTT	CASSQDWVTAIFQPQHF
TRBJ2-7	TRBV15	NA	NA	TGTGCCACCAGCAGAGATTTAGGGGTTAACGAGCAGTACTTC	CATSRDLGVNEQYF
TRBJ1-5	TRBV4-3	NA	TRBD1	TGCGCCAGCAGCCTCCAACTCCCGATACAGGGGGCGCTTAGCAATCAGCCCCAGCATTTT	CASSLQLPIQGALSNQPQHF
TRBJ2-7	TRBV2	NA	NA	TGTGCCAGCAGTGATCCACGGGGACAAACCTACGAGCAGTACTTC	CASSDPRGQTYEQYF
TRBJ1-5	TRBV4-1	NA	TRBD1	TGCGCCAGCAGTCTTCCCGACAGGGCCAATCAGCCCCAGCATTTT	CASSLPDRANQPQHF
TRBJ2-3	TRBV7-9	NA	TRBD2	TGTGCCAGCAGAACGGGGGGTTACACAGATACGCAGTATTTT	CASRTGGYTDTQYF
TRBJ2-7	TRBV5-4	NA	NA	TGTGCCAGCAGCTTCGATCTAGTTGGTGCCTACGAGCAGTACTTC	CASSFDLVGAYEQYF
TRBJ2-1	TRBV5-4	NA	TRBD2	TGTGCCAGCAGCTTACCGGGACTAACTCGAAGCGAGCAGTTCTTC	CASSLPGLTRSEQFF
TRBJ1-2	TRBV12-5	few	TRBD1	TGTGCTAGTGCCCCGGGACAGGGGAGGTATGGCTACACCTTC	CASAPGQGRYGYTF
TRBJ1-2	TRBV7-8	NA	NA	TGTGCCAGCAGCTTAGCCACCCTCGGTGGGGGGTACGCCTATGGCTACACCTTC	CASSLATLGGGYAYGYTF
TRBJ2-3	TRBV9	NA	TRBD2	TGTGCCAGCAGCGCGACTAGCGGGGACCGCACAGATACGCAGTATTTT	CASSATSGDRTDTQYF
TRBJ1-3	TRBV7-9	NA	TRBD1	TGTGCCAGCGCCCAGGGGGCCTCTGGAAACACCATATATTTT	CASAQGASGNTIYF
TRBJ1-6	TRBV5-6	NA	NA	TGTGCCAGCAGCTCGGCGGATAATAATTCACCCCTCCACTTT	CASSSADNNSPLHF
TRBJ1-4	TRBV29-1	once	TRBD1	TGCAGCGTTAGATTAACCGGGACAGGGTATGAAAAACTGTTTTTT	CSVRLTGTGYEKLFF
TRBJ1-1	TRBV5-1	NA	TRBD1	TGCGCCAGCAGCACCGGACAGGCCCCGAACACTGAAGCTTTCTTT	CASSTGQAPNTEAFF
TRBJ1-2	TRBV4-3	NA	TRBD1	TGCGCCAGCAGCCAATCCAGAAACCCATACCAGGGGGCGGGTGGCTACACCTTC	CASSQSRNPYQGAGGYTF
TRBJ2-1	TRBV25-1	few	NA	TGTGCCAGCACCCAGGCGAGCCTCTCCTACAATGAGCAGTTCTTC	CASTQASLSYNEQFF
TRBJ1-2	TRBV7-2	NA	TRBD1	TGTGCCAGCACTCTCGGGACAGGGGGCCTCAGCTATGGCTACACCTTC	CASTLGTGGLSYGYTF
TRBJ2-5	TRBV4-3	NA	TRBD1	TGCGCCAGCAGCCCACAGGGGCTTGTCCAAGAGACCCAGTACTTC	CASSPQGLVQETQYF
TRBJ2-2	TRBV10-3	NA	NA	TGTGCCATCAGTGCATGGGGGGAGGACACCGGGGAGCTGTTTTTT	CAISAWGEDTGELFF
TRBJ1-6	TRBV5-1	NA	TRBD1	TGCGCCAGCAGCTCGCCGGGACAGGGGGCAAGAGGAGCGATTTCGGGGAATTCACCCCTCCACTTT	CASSSPGQGARGAISGNSPLHF
TRBJ2-1	TRBV7-8	NA	NA	TGTGCCAGCAGCCCCTCCGGGAACTCCTACAATGAGCAGTTCTTC	CASSPSGNSYNEQFF
TRBJ1-5	TRBV7-6	NA	TRBD1	TGTGCCAGCAGCTCAGGGGGCAATCGGGGGCAGCCCCAGCATTTT	CASSSGGNRGQPQHF
TRBJ1-2	TRBV29-1	once	NA	TGCAGCGTTGGACTTAACTATGGCTACACCTTC	CSVGLNYGYTF
TRBJ1-2	TRBV7-9	NA	TRBD1	TGTGCCAGCAGCCCGACAGGGGGGGCAGGCTACACCTTC	CASSPTGGAGYTF